One TCR beta chain is described in this entry. Its antigen is not yet known. No much larger clonotype is one base removed from it; base qualities were not supplied. Taken from cysteine to phenylalanine, the CDR3 has 14 residues. Only the CDR3 DNA is retained, 42 bases long and in frame from the first base. Trimming removed 5 bases from V and 13 bases from J; the gene matches leave 15 bases unexplained. From the germline V gene, CDR1 is SGHDT and CDR2 is YYEEEE. The treatment or condition label here, explained by the study, means: over 15 received Ad26.COV2.S at low or high dose, single or two shots; roughly five received placebo; per-sample allocation not given. Repertoires of vaccine and placebo recipients were sequenced from samples collected on day 63 after the first injection. In Cohort 1b, 25 adults aged 18-55 years were enrolled at a single site in Boston, USA, between 29 July and 7 August 2020. As a vaccine, Ad26.COV2.S was a replication-incompetent adenovirus type 26 vector that expressed a prefusion-stabilized SARS-CoV-2 spike protein derived from the original Wuhan strain.

The sample is drawn from a study of Ad26.COV2.S vaccination and SARS-CoV-2 variants (dated by TCRdb to the early 2020s). At the level of the whole study: Donors in the vaccine arm were drawn from COV1001, a phase I-IIa trial of Ad26.COV2.S in healthy adults that was multicentre, randomized, double-blind and placebo-controlled. Sequencing of the TCRbeta repertoire served to evaluate the specificity and breadth of SARS-CoV-2-reactive T cell receptors following Ad26.COV2.S vaccination. Ad26.COV2.S was administered intramuscularly at a dose of 5x10^10 or 1x10^11 viral particles, either as one shot or as two shots given 56 days apart. Investigators did not know the trial group allocation while performing experiments and assessing outcomes. A total of roughly 30 samples were included in the TCR-sequenced set, comprising some 20 Ad26.COV2.S vaccine recipients, 5 placebo recipients and 8 SARS-CoV-2 convalescent individuals. Trial participants were randomized into five groups of five: low-dose or high-dose Ad26.COV2.S given once or twice, or placebo on both occasions.

The immunoSEQ Assay was used to sequence TCRbeta CDR3 regions. After extraction, genomic DNA underwent amplification by bias-controlled multiplex PCR, followed by high-throughput sequencing. In the paper's pipeline: To quantify the absolute abundance of each unique TCRbeta CDR3 region, sequences were collapsed and filtered. T cell fraction was estimated by normalizing TCRbeta template counts to usable DNA, which was measured by amplifying reference genes present in all nucleated cells. Repertoire TCRs were annotated as SARS-CoV-2-specific when V gene, CDR3 amino acid sequence and J gene were exactly matched to a known reactive TCR set. The reference SARS-CoV-2 TCR set was derived from MIRA and filtered for enrichment in COVID-19-positive ImmuneCODE repertoires, a step that removed public or cross-reactive TCRs. Using the MIRA antigens, annotated TCRs were further analysed by specific ORF or by position within an ORF. Breadth was defined as annotated unique rearrangements over total unique productive rearrangements; depth was the summed frequency of those rearrangements. Group comparisons of TCR breadth used two-sided Wilcoxon rank-sum tests. Imported from immuneACCESS, the table was reduced by TCRdb to in-frame sequences with V and J called. These copies leave out some clones; in studies compared against another copy, an unresolved V gene accounts for under half, and the cause of the remainder is not known. The V and J calls and clone size come from that table; D and trimming were worked out from the DNA. Within this sample are a few hundred thousand clones, with 83% of them counted one time only. Clones ranked in the top ten supply nearly 7.5% of the sample.

Study-level results and caveats: Ad26.COV2.S recipients had higher spike-specific TCR breadth than placebo recipients (P = 0.0014). After vaccination, substantial breadth of spike-specific CD8+ and CD4+ T cell responses was reported. Vaccine and placebo recipients had comparable non-spike TCR breadth, which fits with the vaccine containing only spike. Comparing responses between vaccine doses or regimens was not something the study was powered to do. It was noted by the authors that total T cell responses may have been underestimated by the TCR breadth and depth analyses.

The sequencing used peripheral blood, collected in a trial of Ad26.COV2.S vaccine versus placebo. The chain joins TRBV5-6 to TRBJ1-2; 9 nucleotides in the junction match TRBD1. This receptor was identified in a person aged 18-65 years who received the Ad26.COV2.S COVID-19 vaccine or a placebo. For the CDR3, the sequence is CASSPGTGNLDCTF. The DNA sequence is given as TGTGCCAGCAGTCCCGGGACAGGGAATCTTGACTGCACCTTC.